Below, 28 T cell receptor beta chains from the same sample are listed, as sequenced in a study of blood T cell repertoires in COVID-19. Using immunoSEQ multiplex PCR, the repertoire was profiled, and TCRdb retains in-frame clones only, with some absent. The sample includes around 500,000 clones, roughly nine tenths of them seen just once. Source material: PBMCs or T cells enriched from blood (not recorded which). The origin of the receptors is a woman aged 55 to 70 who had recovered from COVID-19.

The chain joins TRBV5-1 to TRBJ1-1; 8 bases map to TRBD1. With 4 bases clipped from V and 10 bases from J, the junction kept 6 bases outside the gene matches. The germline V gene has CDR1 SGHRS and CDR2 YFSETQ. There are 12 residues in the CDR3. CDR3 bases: TGCGCCAGCAGCATGACAGGGGAGGGAGCTTTCTTT. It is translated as CASSMTGEGAFF.

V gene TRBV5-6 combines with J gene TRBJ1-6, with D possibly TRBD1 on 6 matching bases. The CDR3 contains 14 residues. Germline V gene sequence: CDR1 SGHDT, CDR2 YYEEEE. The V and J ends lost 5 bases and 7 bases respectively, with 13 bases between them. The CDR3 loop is CASRPTGFNSPLHF. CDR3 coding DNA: TGTGCCAGCAGGCCGACAGGCTTCAATTCACCCCTCCACTTT.

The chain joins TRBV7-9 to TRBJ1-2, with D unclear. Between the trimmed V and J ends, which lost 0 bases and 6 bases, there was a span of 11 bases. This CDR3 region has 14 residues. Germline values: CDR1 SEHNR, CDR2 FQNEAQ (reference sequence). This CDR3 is CASSLAGSGDGYTF. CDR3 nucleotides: TGTGCCAGCAGCTTAGCGGGGTCCGGGGATGGCTACACCTTC.

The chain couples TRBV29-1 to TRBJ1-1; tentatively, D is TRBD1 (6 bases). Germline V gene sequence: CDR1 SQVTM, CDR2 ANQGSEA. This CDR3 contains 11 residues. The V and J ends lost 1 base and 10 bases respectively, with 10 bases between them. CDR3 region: CSVEGQGSAFF. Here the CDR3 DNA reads TGCAGCGTTGAAGGTCAGGGGTCAGCTTTCTTT.

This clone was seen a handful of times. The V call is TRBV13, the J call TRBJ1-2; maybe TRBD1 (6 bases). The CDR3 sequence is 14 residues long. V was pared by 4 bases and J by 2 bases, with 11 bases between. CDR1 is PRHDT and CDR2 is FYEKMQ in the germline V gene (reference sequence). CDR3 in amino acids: CASSSERGNYGYTF. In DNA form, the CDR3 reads TGTGCCAGCAGCTCAGAGAGGGGGAACTATGGCTACACCTTC.

CDR3 in amino acids: CAISESAGQGQAFF. CDR3 DNA: TGTGCCATCAGTGAGTCCGCGGGACAGGGACAAGCTTTCTTT. V is TRBV10-3 and J is TRBJ1-1, with 9 bases fitting TRBD1. Germline trimming cut 0 bases from V and 9 bases from J; bases unmatched to any gene: 5. The CDR3 length is 14 residues. Per the germline V gene, CDR1 is ENHRY and CDR2 is SYGVKD.

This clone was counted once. This CDR3 is CASGPRSYRVGNYGYTF. CDR3 sequence (DNA): TGTGCTAGTGGACCACGATCCTACAGGGTGGGTAACTATGGCTACACCTTC. This sequence joins TRBV12-5 and TRBJ1-2, with D possibly being TRBD1 (6 bases). Per the germline V gene, CDR1 is LGHNT and CDR2 is FRNRAP. The V end was cut by 6 bases, the J end by 1 base, with 21 bases between. CDR3 length: 17 amino acids.

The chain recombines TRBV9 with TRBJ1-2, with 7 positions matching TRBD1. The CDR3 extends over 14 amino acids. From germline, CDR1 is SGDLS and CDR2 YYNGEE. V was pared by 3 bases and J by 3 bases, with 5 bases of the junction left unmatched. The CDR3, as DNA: TGTGCCAGCAGCGCCGGGGACAGTTACTATGGCTACACCTTC. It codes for CASSAGDSYYGYTF.

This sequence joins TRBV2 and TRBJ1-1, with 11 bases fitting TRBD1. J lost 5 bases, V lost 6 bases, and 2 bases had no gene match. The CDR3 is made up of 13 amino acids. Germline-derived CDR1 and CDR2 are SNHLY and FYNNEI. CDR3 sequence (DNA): TGTGCCAGCAGGGGACAGGGGGAGACTGAAGCTTTCTTT. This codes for CASRGQGETEAFF.

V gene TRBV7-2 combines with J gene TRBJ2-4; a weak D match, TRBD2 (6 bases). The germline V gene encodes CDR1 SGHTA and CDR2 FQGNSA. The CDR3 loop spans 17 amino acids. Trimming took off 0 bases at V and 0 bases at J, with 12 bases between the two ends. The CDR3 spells CASSLAAGSLAKNIQYF. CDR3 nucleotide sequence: TGTGCCAGCAGCTTAGCAGCGGGCTCCCTAGCCAAAAACATTCAGTACTTC. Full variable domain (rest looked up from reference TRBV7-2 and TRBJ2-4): GAGVSQSPSNKVTEKGKDVELRCDPISGHTALYWYRQSLGQGLEFLIYFQGNSAPDKSGLPSDRFSAERTGGSVSTLTIQRTQQEDSAVYLCASSLAAGSLAKNIQYFGAGTRLSVL.

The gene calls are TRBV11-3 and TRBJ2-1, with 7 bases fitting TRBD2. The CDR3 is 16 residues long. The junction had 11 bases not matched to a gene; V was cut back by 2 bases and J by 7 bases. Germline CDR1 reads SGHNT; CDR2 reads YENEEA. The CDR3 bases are TGTGCCAGCAGCTTAACGATTGGCGGGGGAACGAATGAGCAGTTCTTC. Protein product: CASSLTIGGGTNEQFF.

CDR3 protein: CASIRRGGTDTQYF. Here the CDR3 DNA reads TGTGCCAGCATTAGGCGGGGCGGTACAGATACGCAGTATTTT. The rearrangement joins TRBV2 to TRBJ2-3, with a possible D match to TRBD2 (6 bases). The V end was cut by 7 bases, the J end by 3 bases, with 14 bases between. CDR1 is SNHLY, CDR2 FYNNEI, per germline. The CDR3 extends over 14 amino acids.

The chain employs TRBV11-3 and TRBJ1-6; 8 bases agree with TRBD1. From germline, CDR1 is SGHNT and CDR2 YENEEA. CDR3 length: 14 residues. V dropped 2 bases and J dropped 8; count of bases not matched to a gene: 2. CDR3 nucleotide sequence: TGTGCCAGCAGCTTACAGGGGGCGCATTCACCCCTCCACTTT. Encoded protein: CASSLQGAHSPLHF.

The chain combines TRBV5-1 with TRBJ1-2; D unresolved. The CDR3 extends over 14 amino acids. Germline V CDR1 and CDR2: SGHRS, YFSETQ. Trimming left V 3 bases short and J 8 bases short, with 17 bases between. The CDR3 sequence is CASSSLTGVEGYTF. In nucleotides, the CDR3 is TGCGCCAGCAGCTCGTTGACCGGAGTAGAAGGCTACACCTTC.

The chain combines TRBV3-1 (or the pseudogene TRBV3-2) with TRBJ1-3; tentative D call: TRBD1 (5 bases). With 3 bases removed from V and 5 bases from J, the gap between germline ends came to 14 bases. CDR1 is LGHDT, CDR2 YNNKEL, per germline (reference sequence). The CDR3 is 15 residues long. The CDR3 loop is CASSHQGGVRNTIYF. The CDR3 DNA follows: TGTGCCAGCAGCCACCAAGGAGGGGTCAGAAACACCATATATTTT.

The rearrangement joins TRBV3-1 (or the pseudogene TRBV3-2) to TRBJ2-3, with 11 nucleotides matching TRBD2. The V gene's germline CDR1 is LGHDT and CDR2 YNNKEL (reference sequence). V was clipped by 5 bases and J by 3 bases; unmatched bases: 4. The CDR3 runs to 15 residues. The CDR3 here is CASSIAGGPTDTQYF. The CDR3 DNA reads TGTGCCAGCAGCATAGCGGGGGGGCCGACAGATACGCAGTATTTT.

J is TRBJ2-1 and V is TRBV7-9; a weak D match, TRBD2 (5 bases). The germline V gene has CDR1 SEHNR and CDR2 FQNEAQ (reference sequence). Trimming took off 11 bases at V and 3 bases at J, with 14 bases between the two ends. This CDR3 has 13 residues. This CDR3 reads CAFTRENYNEQFF. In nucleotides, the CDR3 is TGTGCCTTCACGAGGGAAAACTACAATGAGCAGTTCTTC.

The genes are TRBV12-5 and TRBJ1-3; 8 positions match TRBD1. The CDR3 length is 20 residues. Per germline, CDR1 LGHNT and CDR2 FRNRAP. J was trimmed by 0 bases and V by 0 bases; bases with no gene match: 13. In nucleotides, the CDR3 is TGTGCTAGTGGTTTGGTAGTCCAGGGGGCTTTCCCATTCTCTGGAAACACCATATATTTT. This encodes CASGLVVQGAFPFSGNTIYF. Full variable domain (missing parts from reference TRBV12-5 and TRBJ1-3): DARVTQTPRHKVTEMGQEVTMRCQPILGHNTVFWYRQTMMQGLELLAYFRNRAPLDDSGMPKDRFSAEMPDATLATLKIQPSEPRDSAVYFCASGLVVQGAFPFSGNTIYFGEGSWLTVV.

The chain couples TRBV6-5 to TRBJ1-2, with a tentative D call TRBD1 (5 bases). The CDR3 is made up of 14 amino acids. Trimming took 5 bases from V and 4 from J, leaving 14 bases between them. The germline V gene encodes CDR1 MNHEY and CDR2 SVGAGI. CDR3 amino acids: CASSPRAGGYGYTF. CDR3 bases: TGTGCCAGCAGTCCCAGGGCGGGGGGCTATGGCTACACCTTC.

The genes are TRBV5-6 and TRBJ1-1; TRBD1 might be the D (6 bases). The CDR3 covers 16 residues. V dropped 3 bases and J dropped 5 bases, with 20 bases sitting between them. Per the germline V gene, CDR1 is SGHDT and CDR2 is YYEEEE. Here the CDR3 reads CASSSHPGGRGTEAFF. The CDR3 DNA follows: TGTGCCAGCAGCTCCCATCCGGGGGGGCGCGGAACTGAAGCTTTCTTT.

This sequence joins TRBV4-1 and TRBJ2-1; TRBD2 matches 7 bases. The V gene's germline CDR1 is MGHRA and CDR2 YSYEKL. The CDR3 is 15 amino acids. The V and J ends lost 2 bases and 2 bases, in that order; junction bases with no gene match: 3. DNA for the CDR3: TGCGCCAGCAGCCAAACTAGCGAGACCTACAATGAGCAGTTCTTC. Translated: CASSQTSETYNEQFF.

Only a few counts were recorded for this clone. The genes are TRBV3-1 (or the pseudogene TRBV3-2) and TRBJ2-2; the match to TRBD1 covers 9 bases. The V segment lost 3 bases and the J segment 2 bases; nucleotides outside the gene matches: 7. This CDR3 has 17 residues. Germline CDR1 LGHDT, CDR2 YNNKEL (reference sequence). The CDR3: CASSHRKGQGNTGELFF. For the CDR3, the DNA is TGTGCCAGCAGCCACCGAAAGGGACAGGGAAACACCGGGGAGCTGTTTTTT.

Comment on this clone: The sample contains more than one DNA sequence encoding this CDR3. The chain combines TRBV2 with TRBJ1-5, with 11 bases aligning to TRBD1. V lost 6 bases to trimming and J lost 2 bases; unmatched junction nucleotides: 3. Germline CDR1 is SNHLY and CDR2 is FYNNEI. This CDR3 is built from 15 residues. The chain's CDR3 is CASSGQGAGNQPQHF. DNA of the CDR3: TGTGCCAGCAGCGGACAGGGGGCGGGCAATCAGCCCCAGCATTTT.

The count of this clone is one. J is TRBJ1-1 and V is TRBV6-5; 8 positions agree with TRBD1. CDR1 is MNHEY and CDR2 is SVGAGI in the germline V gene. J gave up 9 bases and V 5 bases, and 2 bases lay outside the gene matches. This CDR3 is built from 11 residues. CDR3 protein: CASSRQGQAFF. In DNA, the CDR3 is TGTGCCAGCAGTAGACAGGGGCAAGCTTTCTTT.

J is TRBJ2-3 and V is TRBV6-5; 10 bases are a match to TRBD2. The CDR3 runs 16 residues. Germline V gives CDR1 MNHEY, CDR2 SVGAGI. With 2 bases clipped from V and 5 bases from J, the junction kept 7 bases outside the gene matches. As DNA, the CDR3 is TGTGCCAGCAGTTACGACCTAGCGGGGGTTGGAGATACGCAGTATTTT. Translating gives CASSYDLAGVGDTQYF.

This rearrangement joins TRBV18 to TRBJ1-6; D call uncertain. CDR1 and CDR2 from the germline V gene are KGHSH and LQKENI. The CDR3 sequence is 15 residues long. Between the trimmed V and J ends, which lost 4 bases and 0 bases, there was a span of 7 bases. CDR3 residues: CASSLQSSYNSPLHF. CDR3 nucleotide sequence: TGTGCCAGCTCACTACAGAGCTCCTATAATTCACCCCTCCACTTT.

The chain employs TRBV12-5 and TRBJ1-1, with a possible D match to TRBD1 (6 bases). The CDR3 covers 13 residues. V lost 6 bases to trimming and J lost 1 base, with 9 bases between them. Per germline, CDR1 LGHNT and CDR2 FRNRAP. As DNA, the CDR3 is TGTGCTAGTGGACAGACAGGGAACACTGAAGCTTTCTTT. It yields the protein CASGQTGNTEAFF.

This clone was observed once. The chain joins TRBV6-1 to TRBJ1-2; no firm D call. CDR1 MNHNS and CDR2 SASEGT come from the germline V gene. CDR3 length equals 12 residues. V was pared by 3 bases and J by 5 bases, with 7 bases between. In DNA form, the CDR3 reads TGTGCCAGCAGTGATTCGGTATATGGCTACACCTTC. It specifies CASSDSVYGYTF.